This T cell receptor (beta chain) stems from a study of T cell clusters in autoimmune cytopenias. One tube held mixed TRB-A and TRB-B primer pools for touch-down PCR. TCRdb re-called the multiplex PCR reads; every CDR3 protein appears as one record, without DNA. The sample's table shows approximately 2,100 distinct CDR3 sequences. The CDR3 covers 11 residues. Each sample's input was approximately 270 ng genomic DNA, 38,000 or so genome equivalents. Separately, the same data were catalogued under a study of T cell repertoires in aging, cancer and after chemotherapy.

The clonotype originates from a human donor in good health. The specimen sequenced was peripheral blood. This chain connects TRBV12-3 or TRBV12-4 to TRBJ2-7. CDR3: CASSLVGEQYF.